This TCR beta chain was recorded in a study of Tregs in tolerant kidney transplant recipients (dated by TCRdb to the late 2010s). Study-wide context: The transplants used related donors with nonmyeloablative bone marrow transplantation, and mixed chimerism in the human trials was transient. The study applied TCRbeta sequencing to find donor-specific regulatory T cells before combined kidney and bone marrow transplantation and then followed those same cells after transplant.

In the germline V gene, CDR1 corresponds to SGHNT and CDR2 to YENEEA. The V end gives up 1 base and the J end 1 base, leaving 4 bases in the junction not matched to a gene. Including cysteine and phenylalanine, the CDR3 has 17 amino acids. CDR3 DNA only is kept here, 51 bases in frame from base 1. Overall study results and their limits: Biological reproducibility was not directly assessed, although technical replication error appeared to be minimal. PCR primers changed over time for some patients, so nucleotide-level comparison across those patients' samples was not possible. Donor-specific Treg expansion was found to exceed global Treg expansion in tolerant patients, suggesting antigen-driven rather than nonspecific expansion. The most biologically relevant and donor-specific TCRbeta repertoire appeared to be identified by expanding Tregs with activated donor B cells. Because the study included only a small number of patients, the results must be confirmed in larger populations and under other immunosuppression protocols.

The meaning of the sample's time point label: blood sample drawn before combined kidney and bone marrow transplant. Thawed PBMCs were FACS-sorted into unstimulated Tregs (CD4+CD25+CD127-), CD4+ non-Tregs (CD4+CD25-), CD4 cells and CD8 cells. The patients were 4 recipients of combined kidney and bone marrow transplants from the ITN036ST trial, and samples were available only for these trial subjects. Healthy control blood was processed to PBMCs by Ficoll density gradient and cryopreserved, and patient PBMCs were collected before and after transplant. For TCRbeta CDR3 sequencing, genomic DNA was extracted from sorted cells using the QIAGEN DNeasy Blood and Tissue Kit. High-throughput TCRbeta CDR3 sequencing was carried out commercially through immunoSEQ, with PCR amplification with bias correction and internal controls included. On the study's bioinformatics: A unique productive TCRbeta sequence was defined by the CDR3 nucleotide sequence when primers matched, and otherwise by the CDR3 amino acid sequence together with the Vbeta and Jbeta genes. To correct for sorting error, sequences found in more than one sorted population at a frequency ratio of 2:1 or less were discarded, and the remaining shared sequences were assigned to the population with the higher frequency. Donor-reactive sequences were defined as at least 5-fold expanded in CFSE-low cells versus unstimulated cells, with frequency of at least 0.01% in CFSE-low cells. Repertoire divergence was quantified by Jensen-Shannon divergence calculated from the top 100 TCRbeta sequences ranked by frequency. For samples with multiple sequencing runs, sorting error was corrected separately for each run before the runs were pooled. TCRdb retrieved this table from immuneACCESS and kept in-frame rearrangements only. Not all clones are present; in checked studies, unresolved V genes account for under half, and no reason is known for the remainder. From that table come the V and J calls and clone size; the DNA was used to work out D and trimming. Here the sample has around 77,000 clones; 95% to 98% occur a single time. The ten top clones hold 0.56% of the sample.

This clone was observed once. Its antigen has not been determined. Base quality data are lacking; no much larger clone is found one base away. The specimen was CD4+ T cells from blood, collected before the transplant. This chain joins TRBV11-3 to TRBJ2-5, with 12 junctional bases fitting TRBD2. This receptor was taken from a human donor who received a combined kidney and bone marrow transplant. The CDR3 amino acid sequence is: CASSLGLAGDLQETQYF. DNA sequence: TGTGCCAGCAGCTTAGGACTAGCGGGGGACCTCCAAGAGACCCAGTACTTC.